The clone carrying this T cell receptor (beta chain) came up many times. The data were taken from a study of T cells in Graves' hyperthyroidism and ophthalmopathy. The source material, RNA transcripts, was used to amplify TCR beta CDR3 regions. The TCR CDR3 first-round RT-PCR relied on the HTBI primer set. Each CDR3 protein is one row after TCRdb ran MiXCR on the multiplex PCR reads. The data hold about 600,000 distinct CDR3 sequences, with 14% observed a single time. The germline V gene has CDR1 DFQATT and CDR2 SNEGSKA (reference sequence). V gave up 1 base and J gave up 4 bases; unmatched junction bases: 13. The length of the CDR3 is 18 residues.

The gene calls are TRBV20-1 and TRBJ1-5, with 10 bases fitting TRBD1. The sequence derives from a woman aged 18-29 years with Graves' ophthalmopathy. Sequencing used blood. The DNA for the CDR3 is TGCAGTGCTAGAGCTCCCTGGCTATCGGACAGGGGGAATCAGCCCCAGCATTTT. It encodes CSARAPWLSDRGNQPQHF.